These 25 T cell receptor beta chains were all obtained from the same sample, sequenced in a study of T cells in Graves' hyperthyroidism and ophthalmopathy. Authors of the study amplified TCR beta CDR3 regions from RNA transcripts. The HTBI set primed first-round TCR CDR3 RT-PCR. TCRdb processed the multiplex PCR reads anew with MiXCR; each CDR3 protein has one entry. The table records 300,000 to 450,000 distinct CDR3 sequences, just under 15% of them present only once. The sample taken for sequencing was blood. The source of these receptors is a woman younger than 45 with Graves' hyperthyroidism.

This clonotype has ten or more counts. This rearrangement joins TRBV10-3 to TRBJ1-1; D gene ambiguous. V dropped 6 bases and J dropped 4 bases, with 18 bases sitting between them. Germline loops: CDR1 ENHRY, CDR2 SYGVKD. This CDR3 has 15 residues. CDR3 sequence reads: CAIRSSVVGGTEAFF. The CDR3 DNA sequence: TGTGCCATCAGGTCCTCTGTGGTGGGAGGCACTGAAGCTTTCTTT.

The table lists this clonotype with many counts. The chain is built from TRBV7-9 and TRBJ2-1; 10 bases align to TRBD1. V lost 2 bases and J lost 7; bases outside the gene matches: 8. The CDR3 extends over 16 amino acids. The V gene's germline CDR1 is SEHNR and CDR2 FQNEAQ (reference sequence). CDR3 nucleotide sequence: TGTGCCAGCAGCTTATCCGCTCGACAGGGGGCAAATGAGCAGTTCTTC. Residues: CASSLSARQGANEQFF.

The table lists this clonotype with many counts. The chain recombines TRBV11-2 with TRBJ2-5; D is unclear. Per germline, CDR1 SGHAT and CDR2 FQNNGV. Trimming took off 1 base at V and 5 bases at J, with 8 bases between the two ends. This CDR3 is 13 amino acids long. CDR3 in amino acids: CASSLGALETQYF. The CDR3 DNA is TGTGCCAGCAGCTTAGGAGCTTTGGAGACCCAGTACTTC.

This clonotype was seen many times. The CDR3 spells CASSLQKGGARYNEQFF. For the CDR3, the DNA is TGTGCCAGCAGCTTACAAAAGGGCGGGGCCCGATACAATGAGCAGTTCTTC. The chain carries TRBV11-1 and TRBJ2-1; possible D gene TRBD2, 6 bases. Germline-derived CDR1 and CDR2 are SGHAT and FQDESV (reference sequence). The CDR3 loop spans 17 amino acids. Trimming removed 2 bases from V and 4 bases from J, with 18 bases in between.

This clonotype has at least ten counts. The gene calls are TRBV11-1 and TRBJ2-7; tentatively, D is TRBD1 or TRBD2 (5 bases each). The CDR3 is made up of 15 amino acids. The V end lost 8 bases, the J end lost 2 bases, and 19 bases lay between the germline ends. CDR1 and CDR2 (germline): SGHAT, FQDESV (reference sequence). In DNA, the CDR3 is TGTGCCAGCGGACTTACCCGACAGAGGCCCTACGAGCAGTACTTC. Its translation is CASGLTRQRPYEQYF.

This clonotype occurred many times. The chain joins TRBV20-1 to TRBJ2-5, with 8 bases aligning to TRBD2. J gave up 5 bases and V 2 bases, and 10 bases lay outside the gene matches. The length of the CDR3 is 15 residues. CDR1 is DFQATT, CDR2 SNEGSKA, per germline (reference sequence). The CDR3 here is CSARSPGGPGETQYF. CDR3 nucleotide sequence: TGCAGTGCTAGATCCCCGGGAGGGCCGGGGGAGACCCAGTACTTC.

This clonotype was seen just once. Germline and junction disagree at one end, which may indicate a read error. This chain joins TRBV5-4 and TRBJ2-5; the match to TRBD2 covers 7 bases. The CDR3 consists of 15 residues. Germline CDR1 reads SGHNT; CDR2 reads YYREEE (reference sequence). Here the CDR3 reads CASSQHPREGETQYF. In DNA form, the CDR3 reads TGCGCCAGCAGCCAACATCCAAGGGAGGGAGAGACCCAGTACTTC.

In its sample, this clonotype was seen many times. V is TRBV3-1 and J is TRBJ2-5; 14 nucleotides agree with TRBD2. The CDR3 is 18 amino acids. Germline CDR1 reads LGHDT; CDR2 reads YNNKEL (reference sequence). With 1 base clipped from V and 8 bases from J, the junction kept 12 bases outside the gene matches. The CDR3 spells CASSQGADGTSGRRTQYF. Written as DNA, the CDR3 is TGTGCCAGCAGCCAAGGCGCAGATGGGACTAGCGGGAGAAGAACCCAGTACTTC.

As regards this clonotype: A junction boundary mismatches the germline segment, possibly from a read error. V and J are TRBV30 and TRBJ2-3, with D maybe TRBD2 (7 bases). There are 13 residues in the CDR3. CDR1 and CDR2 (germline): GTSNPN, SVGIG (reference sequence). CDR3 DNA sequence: TGTGCCCGGAGTGGCGGGGGCAGCTATACGCAGTATTTT. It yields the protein CARSGGGSYTQYF.

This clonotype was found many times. The CDR3 DNA follows: TGTGCCAGCAGTTACTCATCTATCTCACAGGGTAGCTACACCTTC. It encodes CASSYSSISQGSYTF. The genes are TRBV6-5 and TRBJ1-2, with a weak D call TRBD1 (6 bases). The V end was cut by 0 bases, the J end by 9 bases, with 17 bases between. CDR3 length equals 15 residues. Germline loops: CDR1 MNHEY, CDR2 SVGAGI.

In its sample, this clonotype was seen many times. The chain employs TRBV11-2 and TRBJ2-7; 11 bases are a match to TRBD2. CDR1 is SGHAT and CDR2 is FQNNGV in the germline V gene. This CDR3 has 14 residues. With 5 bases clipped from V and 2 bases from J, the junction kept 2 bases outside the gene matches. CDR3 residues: CASSQGLAAYEQYF. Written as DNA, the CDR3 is TGTGCCAGCAGCCAGGGACTAGCGGCCTACGAGCAGTACTTC.

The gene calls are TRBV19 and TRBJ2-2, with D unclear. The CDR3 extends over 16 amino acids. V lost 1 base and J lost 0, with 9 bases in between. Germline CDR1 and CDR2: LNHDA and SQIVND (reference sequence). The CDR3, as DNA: TGTGCCAGTAGTATAGTTGGCGGAACGAACACCGGGGAGCTGTTTTTT. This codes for CASSIVGGTNTGELFF.

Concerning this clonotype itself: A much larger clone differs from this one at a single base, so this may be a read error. CDR3 in amino acids: CASSLFLAGSYEQYF. The CDR3 DNA reads as TGTGCCAGCAGCTTATTTCTAGCGGGCTCCTACGAGCAGTACTTC. This chain links TRBV7-9 with TRBJ2-7; TRBD2 aligns across 8 bases. The CDR3 extends over 15 amino acids. Unmatched junction bases numbered 3, after V lost 2 bases and J lost 0 bases. Germline CDR1 and CDR2: SEHNR and FQNEAQ (reference sequence).

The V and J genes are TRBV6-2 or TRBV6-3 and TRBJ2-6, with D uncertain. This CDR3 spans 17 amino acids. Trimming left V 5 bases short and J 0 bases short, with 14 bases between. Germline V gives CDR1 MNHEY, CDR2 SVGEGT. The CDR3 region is CASSARSPSSGANVLTF. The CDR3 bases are TGTGCCAGCAGTGCTAGGTCTCCCAGCTCTGGGGCCAACGTCCTGACTTTC.

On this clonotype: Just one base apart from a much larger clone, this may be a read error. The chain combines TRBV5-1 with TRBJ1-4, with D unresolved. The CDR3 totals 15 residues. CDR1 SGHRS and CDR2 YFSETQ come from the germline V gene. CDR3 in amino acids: CASSLVGSTNEKLCF. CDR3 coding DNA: TGCGCCAGCAGCTTGGTCGGATCAACTAATGAAAAACTGTGTTTT. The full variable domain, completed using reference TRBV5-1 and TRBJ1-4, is KAGVTQTPRYLIKTRGQQVTLSCSPISGHRSVSWYQQTPGQGLQFLFEYFSETQRNKGNFPGRFSGRQFSNSRSEMNVSTLELGDSALYLCASSLVGSTNEKLCFGSGTQLSVL.

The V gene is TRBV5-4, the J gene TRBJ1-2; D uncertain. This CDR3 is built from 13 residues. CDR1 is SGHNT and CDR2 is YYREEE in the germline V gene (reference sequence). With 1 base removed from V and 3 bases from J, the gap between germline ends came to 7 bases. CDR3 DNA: TGTGCCAGCAGCTTGAGGGCAGACTATGGCTACACCTTC. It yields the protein CASSLRADYGYTF.

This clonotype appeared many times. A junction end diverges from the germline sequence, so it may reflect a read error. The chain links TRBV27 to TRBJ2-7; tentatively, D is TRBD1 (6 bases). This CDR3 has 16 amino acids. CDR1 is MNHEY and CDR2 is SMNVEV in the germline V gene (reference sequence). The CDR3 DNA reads TGTGCCAGCAGTTTATCTACGTCAGGGGTTACCTACGAGCAGTGCTTC. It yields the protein CASSLSTSGVTYEQCF.

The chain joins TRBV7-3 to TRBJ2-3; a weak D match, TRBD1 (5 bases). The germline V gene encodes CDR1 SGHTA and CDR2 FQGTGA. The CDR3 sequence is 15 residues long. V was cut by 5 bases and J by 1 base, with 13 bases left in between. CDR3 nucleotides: TGTGCCAGCAGCCCCCAGGGATTGGGCACAGATACGCAGTATTTT. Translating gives CASSPQGLGTDTQYF.

The CDR3 sequence is CASSYSAGGTPYNEQFF. CDR3 nucleotide sequence: TGTGCCAGCAGTTACTCTGCGGGAGGAACCCCCTACAATGAGCAGTTCTTC. The J gene is TRBJ2-1, the V gene TRBV6-2 or TRBV6-3, with 8 bases lining up with TRBD2. The CDR3 has 17 amino acids. Germline V gene data show CDR1 as MNHEY and CDR2 as SVGEGT. Germline trimming cut 0 bases from V and 2 bases from J; bases unmatched to any gene: 6.

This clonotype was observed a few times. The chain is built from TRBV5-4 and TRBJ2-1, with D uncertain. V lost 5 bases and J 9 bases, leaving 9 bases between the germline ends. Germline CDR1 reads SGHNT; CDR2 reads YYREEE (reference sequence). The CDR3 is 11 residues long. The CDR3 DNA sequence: TGTGCCAGCAGTTCTTTGTTTGAGCAGTTCTTC. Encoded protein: CASSSLFEQFF.

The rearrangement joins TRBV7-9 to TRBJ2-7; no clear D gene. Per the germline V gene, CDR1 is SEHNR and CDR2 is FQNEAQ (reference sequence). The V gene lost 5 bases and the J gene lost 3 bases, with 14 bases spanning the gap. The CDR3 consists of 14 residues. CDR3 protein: CASSPTGFDYEQYF. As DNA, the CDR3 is TGTGCCAGCAGCCCCACCGGGTTCGACTACGAGCAGTACTTC.

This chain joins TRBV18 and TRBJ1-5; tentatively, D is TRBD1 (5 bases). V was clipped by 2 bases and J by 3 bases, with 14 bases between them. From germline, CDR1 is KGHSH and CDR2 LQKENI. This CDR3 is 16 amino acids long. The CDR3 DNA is TGTGCCAGCTCACCAACGACAGCTACCCTCAATCAGCCCCAGCATTTT. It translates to CASSPTTATLNQPQHF.

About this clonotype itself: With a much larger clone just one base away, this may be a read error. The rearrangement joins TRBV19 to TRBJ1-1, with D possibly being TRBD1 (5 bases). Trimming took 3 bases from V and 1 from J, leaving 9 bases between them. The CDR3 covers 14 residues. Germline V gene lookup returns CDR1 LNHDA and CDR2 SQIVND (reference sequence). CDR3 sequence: CASSMDGANTEAFF. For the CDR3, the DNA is TGTGCCAGTAGTATGGACGGGGCGAACACTGAAGCTTTCTTT.

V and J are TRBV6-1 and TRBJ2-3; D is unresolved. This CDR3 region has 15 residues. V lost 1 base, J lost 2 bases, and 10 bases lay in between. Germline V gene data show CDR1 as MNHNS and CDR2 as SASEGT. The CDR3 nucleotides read TGTGCCAGCAGTGAAGGGGCTTACCCCACAGATACGCAGTATTTT. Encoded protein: CASSEGAYPTDTQYF.

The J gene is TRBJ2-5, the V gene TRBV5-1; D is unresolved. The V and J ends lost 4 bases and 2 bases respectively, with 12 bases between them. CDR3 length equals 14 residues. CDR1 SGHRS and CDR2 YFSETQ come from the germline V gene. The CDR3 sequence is CASSPQPAQETQYF. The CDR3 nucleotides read TGCGCCAGCAGCCCCCAGCCAGCTCAAGAGACCCAGTACTTC.